The T cell receptor (beta chain) under discussion was sequenced for a study of blood T cells in healthy people across ages. Study results and caveats: Older age coincided with a roughly linear decline in TCR beta diversity per million T cells. Relative to aged donors, long-lived donors carried more naive CD4+ cells and displayed higher diversity. Any conclusive comparison of naive versus antigen-experienced cells was prevented by using unsorted PBMCs.

The CDR3 contains 14 residues. The germline V gene encodes CDR1 SGHRS and CDR2 YFSETQ. V lost 0 bases and J lost 5, with 12 bases in between. Alongside a J-beta primer mix, a sample-barcoded 5' primer served in a second PCR lasting roughly 7 to 11 cycles. A single record per CDR3 protein comes from TCRdb applying MiXCR to the 5' RACE reads. The sample gives under 2,000,000 distinct CDR3 sequences, less than 50% of which show up once; over 2% is in the top ten. Details on this clonotype: Its antigen is still unknown.

The chain has TRBV5-1 and TRBJ2-7; a weak D match, TRBD1 (5 bases). Sequenced input: blood. The origin of this receptor is a woman in her thirties or forties in good health. CDR3 protein: CASSLDVGAHEQYF. CDR3 nucleotides: TGCGCCAGCAGCTTGGACGTAGGGGCCCACGAGCAGTACTTC.